This TCR beta chain was captured by sequencing in a study of T cell responses to AZD1222 COVID-19 vaccine. The count of this clone is one. Its antigen remains unknown. V was clipped by 5 bases and J by 0 bases, with 20 bases between them. This CDR3 region has 19 residues. Germline CDR1 SGHTA, CDR2 FQGNSA. Study-wide results and caveats: Clonal diversity was possibly underestimated, and white British individuals and females predominated among donors. After the peak T cell response, and only then, were repertoires sampled. Spike-specific TCRs gained breadth and depth after people received two AZD1222 doses.

Libraries were prepared by immunoSEQ multiplex PCR; TCRdb keeps only in-frame clonotypes and omits some of them. The sample lists 120,000 to 150,000 clones, 92% occurring once. The sequence was obtained from an adult who received the AZD1222 COVID-19 vaccine. The rearrangement links TRBV7-2 to TRBJ1-6; D perhaps matches TRBD1 (6 bases). The sample consisted of peripheral blood, taken 28 days after the second AZD1222 dose. In nucleotides, the CDR3 is TGTGCCAGCAGCCCCAGAACAAGGACAGCCAGCTCCTATAATTCACCCCTCCACTTT. This sequence encodes CASSPRTRTASSYNSPLHF.